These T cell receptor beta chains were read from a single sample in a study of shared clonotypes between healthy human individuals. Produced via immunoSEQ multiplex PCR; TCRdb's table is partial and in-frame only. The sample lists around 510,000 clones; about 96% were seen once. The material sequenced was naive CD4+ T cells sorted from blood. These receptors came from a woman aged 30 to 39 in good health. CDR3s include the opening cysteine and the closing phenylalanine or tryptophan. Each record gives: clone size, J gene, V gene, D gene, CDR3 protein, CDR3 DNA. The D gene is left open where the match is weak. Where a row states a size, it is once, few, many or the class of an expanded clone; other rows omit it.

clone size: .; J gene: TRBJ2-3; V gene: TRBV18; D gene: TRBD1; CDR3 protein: CASSPSHRGTDTQYF; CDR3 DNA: TGTGCCAGCTCACCAAGTCACAGGGGTACAGATACGCAGTATTTT
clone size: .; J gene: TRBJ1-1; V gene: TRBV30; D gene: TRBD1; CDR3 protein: CAWRGQANTEAFF; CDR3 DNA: TGTGCCTGGAGGGGACAGGCGAACACTGAAGCTTTCTTT
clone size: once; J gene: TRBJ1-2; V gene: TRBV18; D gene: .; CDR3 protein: CASSPPQGNYGYTF; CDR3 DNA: TGTGCCAGCTCACCACCTCAGGGAAACTATGGCTACACCTTC
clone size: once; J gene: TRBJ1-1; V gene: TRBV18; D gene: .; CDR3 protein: CASSPRTVTEAFF; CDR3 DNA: TGTGCCAGCTCACCACGGACAGTTACTGAAGCTTTCTTT
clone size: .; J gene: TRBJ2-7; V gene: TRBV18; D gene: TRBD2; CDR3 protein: CASSPPNAGASEQYF; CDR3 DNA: TGTGCCAGCTCACCACCGAATGCGGGAGCGTCTGAGCAGTACTTC
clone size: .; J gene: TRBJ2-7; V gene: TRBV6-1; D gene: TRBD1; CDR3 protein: CATHEGQASYEQYF; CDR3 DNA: TGTGCTACCCACGAGGGACAGGCTTCCTACGAGCAGTACTTC
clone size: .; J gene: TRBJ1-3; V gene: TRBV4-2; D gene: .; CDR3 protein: CASRQINRLGSGNTIYF; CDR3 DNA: TGTGCCAGCAGACAAATAAATCGTCTAGGCAGTGGAAACACCATATATTTT
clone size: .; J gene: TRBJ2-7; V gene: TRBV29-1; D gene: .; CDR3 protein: CSAAPRDIYEQYF; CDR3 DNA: TGCAGCGCCGCGCCACGGGACATCTACGAGCAGTACTTC
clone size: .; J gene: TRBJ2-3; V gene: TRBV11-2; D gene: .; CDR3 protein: CASSPRTDYHYSTDTQYF; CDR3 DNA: TGTGCCAGCAGCCCCCGGACAGATTATCACTATAGCACAGATACGCAGTATTTT
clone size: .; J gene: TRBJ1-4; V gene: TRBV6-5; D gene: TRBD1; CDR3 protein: CASSLDRGHEKLFF; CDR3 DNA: TGTGCCAGCAGTCTGGACAGGGGGCATGAAAAACTGTTTTTT
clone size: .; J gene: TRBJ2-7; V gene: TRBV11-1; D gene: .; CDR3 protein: CASSFEGLAGYEQYF; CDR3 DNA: TGTGCCAGCAGCTTCGAGGGGCTGGCTGGGTACGAGCAGTACTTC
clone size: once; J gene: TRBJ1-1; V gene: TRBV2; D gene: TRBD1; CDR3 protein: CASSRTGLNTEAFF; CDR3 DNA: TGTGCCAGCAGCCGGACAGGACTGAACACTGAAGCTTTCTTT
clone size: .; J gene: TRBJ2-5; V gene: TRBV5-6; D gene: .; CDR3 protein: CASSLAAGVETQYF; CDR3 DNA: TGTGCCAGCAGCTTGGCCGCTGGGGTGGAGACCCAGTACTTC
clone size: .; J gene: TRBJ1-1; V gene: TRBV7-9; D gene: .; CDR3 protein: CASSHMGWNTEAFF; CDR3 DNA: TGTGCCAGCAGCCATATGGGTTGGAACACTGAAGCTTTCTTT
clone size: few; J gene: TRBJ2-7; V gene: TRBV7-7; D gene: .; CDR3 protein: CASGSAGTGEQYF; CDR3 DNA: TGTGCCAGCGGGTCGGCAGGGACGGGCGAGCAGTACTTC
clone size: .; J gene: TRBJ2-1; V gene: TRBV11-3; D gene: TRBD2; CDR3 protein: CASSMGLAATYNEQFF; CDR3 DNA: TGTGCCAGCAGCATGGGACTAGCGGCTACCTACAATGAGCAGTTCTTC
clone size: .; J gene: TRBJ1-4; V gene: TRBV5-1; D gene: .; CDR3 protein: CASSLGSREKLFF; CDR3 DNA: TGCGCCAGCAGCTTGGGCTCTAGGGAAAAACTGTTTTTT
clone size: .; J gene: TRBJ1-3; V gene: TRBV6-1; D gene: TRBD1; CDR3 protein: CASHRQGGENTIYF; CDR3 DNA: TGTGCCAGCCACCGACAGGGAGGTGAAAACACCATATATTTT
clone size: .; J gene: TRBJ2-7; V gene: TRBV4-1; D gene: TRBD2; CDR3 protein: CASSQGAGDYEQYF; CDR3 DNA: TGCGCCAGCAGCCAAGGAGCGGGAGATTACGAGCAGTACTTC
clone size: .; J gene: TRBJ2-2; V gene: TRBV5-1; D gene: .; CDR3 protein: CASSRDGLENTGELFF; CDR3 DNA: TGCGCCAGCAGTCGGGACGGTCTAGAGAACACCGGGGAGCTGTTTTTT
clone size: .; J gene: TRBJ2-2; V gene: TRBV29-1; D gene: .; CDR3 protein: CSVRQTGELFF; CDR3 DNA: TGCAGCGTTCGACAGACCGGGGAGCTGTTTTTT
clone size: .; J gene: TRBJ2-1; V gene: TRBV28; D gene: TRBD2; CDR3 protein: CASSRGGGRNEQFF; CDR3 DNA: TGTGCCAGCTCCCGGGGGGGCGGTCGCAATGAGCAGTTCTTC
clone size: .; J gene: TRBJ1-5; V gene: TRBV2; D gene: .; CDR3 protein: CASSVLQENQPQHF; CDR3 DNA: TGTGCCAGCAGTGTTTTACAGGAGAATCAGCCCCAGCATTTT
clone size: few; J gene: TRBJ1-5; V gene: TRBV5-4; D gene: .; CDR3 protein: CASSLGNQPQHF; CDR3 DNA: TGTGCCAGCAGCTTAGGGAATCAGCCCCAGCATTTT
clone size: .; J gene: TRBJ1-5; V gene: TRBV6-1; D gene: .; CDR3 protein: CASKGLAALQPQHF; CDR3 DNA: TGTGCCAGCAAAGGGCTGGCAGCCCTTCAGCCCCAGCATTTT
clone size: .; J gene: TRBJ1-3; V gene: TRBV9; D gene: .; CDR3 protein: CASSPGDLDSGNTIYF; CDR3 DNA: TGTGCCAGCAGCCCAGGTGACCTCGACTCTGGAAACACCATATATTTT
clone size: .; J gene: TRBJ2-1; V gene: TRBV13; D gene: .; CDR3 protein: CASSLRAKINYNEQFF; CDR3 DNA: TGTGCCAGCAGCTTGAGGGCCAAGATAAACTACAATGAGCAGTTCTTC
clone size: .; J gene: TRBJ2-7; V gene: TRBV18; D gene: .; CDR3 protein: CASSPLASYEQYF; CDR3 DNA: TGTGCCAGCTCACCCCTAGCGTCCTACGAGCAGTACTTC